Described below is a single TCR beta chain sequence and its context. No cognate antigen has been identified for it. Base-call qualities are not available, and no considerably larger clone is one nucleotide away. TCRbeta CDR3 regions were amplified from genomic DNA using the immunoSEQ Assay, a bias-controlled multiplex PCR. Concerning the study's data processing: The number of nucleated cells in each sample was estimated by amplification of reference gene primers within the assay. Sequence reads were collapsed and filtered to measure the absolute abundance of every unique TCRbeta CDR3 rearrangement. For each sample, productive Simpson clonality was calculated as the square root of Simpson's diversity index across productive rearrangements. Drawn from immuneACCESS, this table holds only the in-frame rearrangements with V and J called that TCRdb kept. Clones are partly lost; checked studies trace under half to an unresolved V gene and leave the rest unexplained. V and J calls and clone size are as listed in that table; D and trimming were resolved from the DNA. The sample data list under 350,000 clones, and 85% of these were observed just once. Approximately 12% of the sample goes to the ten largest clones.

From V the trimming removes 0 bases and from J it removes 4 bases, while the gene matches leave 15 bases of the junction unaccounted for. CDR3 length: 20 amino acids, cysteine to phenylalanine. The DNA shown is the 60-base CDR3, in frame from base 1. Per the germline V gene, MNHNS is the CDR1 and SASEGT is the CDR2. The data are from a study of blood T cell repertoires in COVID-19 (dated by TCRdb to 2020 to 2022). For the study in its entirety: Collaborator samples came from the United States, Italy and Spain and covered acute and convalescent phases of COVID-19. The material from the prospective study consisted of cDNA or gDNA derived from T cells, B-cell-depleted T cells, or PBMCs. Subjects who had been exposed to COVID-19, were actively infected with it, or had recovered from it provided the deeply sampled blood TCRbeta repertoires that made up the dataset. The repertoires were released in a freely available public database meant as a resource for research on the immune response to SARS-CoV-2. The samples were drawn from the first 160 participants of the ongoing ImmuneRACE study and from 950 to 1,500 subjects provided by 6 global collaborators. Sample metadata almost always included a de-identified subject ID, COVID-19 status, age in years and sex. HLA class I and class II types, where available, came from metadata supplied by the sample provider rather than from assay-based typing. Study-level results and caveats: The quantity of clinical and demographic metadata differed by source and by participant and was supplied without curation.

Collaborating institutions collected whole blood in K2EDTA tubes following their own protocols. Collaborator samples were shipped for TCRbeta analysis as frozen whole blood, isolated PBMCs, or DNA extracted from either sample type. The TCR was taken from a human donor in a cohort sampled during active COVID-19. The chain was built from TRBV6-1 and TRBJ2-5, and 12 junctional nucleotides match TRBD2. The specimen sequenced was peripheral blood. Read as DNA, the sequence is TGTGCCAGCAGTGAAGCTCGACTAGCGGGAGTCCGGGGCAGTCGAGAGACCCAGTACTTC. Translated, it reads CASSEARLAGVRGSRETQYF.